These T cell receptor beta chains were read from a single sample in a study of cytomegalovirus exposure and HLA in healthy donors. Method: immunoSEQ multiplex PCR; TCRdb's copy keeps in-frame clones and lacks some. The sample lists around 120,000 clones, roughly 80% seen once, with about 4% in the top ten. The sequencing sample was made of PBMCs. These receptor sequences come from a woman aged 40 to 50 in good health and CMV-seronegative. CDR3s leave out the opening cysteine and the closing phenylalanine or tryptophan.

V gene: TRBV19; J gene: TRBJ1-4; CDR3 protein: ASSTGQGSAGREKLF
V gene: TRBV28; J gene: TRBJ1-2; CDR3 protein: ASSFLDGYT
V gene: TRBV10-3; J gene: TRBJ2-3; CDR3 protein: AISELAGGFTDTQY
V gene: TRBV6-5; J gene: TRBJ2-7; CDR3 protein: ASSYSGGGSYEQY
V gene: TRBV28; J gene: TRBJ2-1; CDR3 protein: ASSKLETDYNEQF
V gene: TRBV5-6; J gene: TRBJ1-4; CDR3 protein: ASSPRDRANEKLF
V gene: TRBV19; J gene: TRBJ1-1; CDR3 protein: ASSTDTEAF
V gene: TRBV7-9; J gene: TRBJ1-5; CDR3 protein: ASQGASNQPQH
V gene: TRBV7-2; J gene: TRBJ1-2; CDR3 protein: ASSQNAGGYT
V gene: TRBV19; J gene: TRBJ1-5; CDR3 protein: ASRRDRGLSNQPQH
V gene: TRBV19; J gene: TRBJ1-5; CDR3 protein: ASSATRGLSNQPQH
V gene: TRBV5-1; J gene: TRBJ2-7; CDR3 protein: ASSLLDEQY
V gene: TRBV11-3; J gene: TRBJ2-5; CDR3 protein: ASSPSGVRETQY
V gene: TRBV28; J gene: TRBJ2-5; CDR3 protein: ASSFGIRETQY
V gene: TRBV7-9; J gene: TRBJ2-2; CDR3 protein: ASSQMEGRGRELF
V gene: TRBV9; J gene: TRBJ2-3; CDR3 protein: ASSPPSLDTQY
V gene: TRBV6-5; J gene: TRBJ2-7; CDR3 protein: ASKRSGRAYEQY
V gene: TRBV5-5; J gene: TRBJ1-5; CDR3 protein: ASSSGGVSNQPQH
V gene: TRBV10-3; J gene: TRBJ1-4; CDR3 protein: AISESAATNEKLF
V gene: TRBV6-6; J gene: TRBJ2-3; CDR3 protein: ASRQAGVGDTQY
V gene: TRBV7-2; J gene: TRBJ1-1; CDR3 protein: ASSGRTGGTEAF
V gene: TRBV5-1; J gene: TRBJ1-1; CDR3 protein: ASSRSDPGTEAF
V gene: TRBV7-2; J gene: TRBJ2-6; CDR3 protein: ASSLGTGSSGANVLT
V gene: TRBV11-2; J gene: TRBJ2-7; CDR3 protein: ASSFGGRAPHEQY
V gene: TRBV4-3; J gene: TRBJ1-4; CDR3 protein: ASSQGPREGDEKLF
V gene: TRBV18; J gene: TRBJ1-1; CDR3 protein: ASSPRRGQGQRDTEAF
V gene: TRBV6-1; J gene: TRBJ1-2; CDR3 protein: ASSELAGGAGYGYT
V gene: TRBV5-6; J gene: TRBJ2-6; CDR3 protein: ASSLSGANVLP
V gene: TRBV25-1; J gene: TRBJ1-4; CDR3 protein: ASSGRAPDSTNEKLF
V gene: TRBV2; J gene: TRBJ1-5; CDR3 protein: ASSDEDRFWRPQH
V gene: TRBV19; J gene: TRBJ2-7; CDR3 protein: ASSLPGLAGYYEQY
V gene: TRBV27; J gene: TRBJ2-5; CDR3 protein: ASSLEGRVGETQY
V gene: TRBV5-1; J gene: TRBJ1-2; CDR3 protein: ASSLEGTGANYGYT
V gene: TRBV28; J gene: TRBJ2-5; CDR3 protein: ASSFRPGTVQETQY
V gene: TRBV15; J gene: TRBJ2-7; CDR3 protein: ATGTGAAEQY
V gene: TRBV4-2; J gene: TRBJ2-7; CDR3 protein: ASSQGVGETAYEQY
V gene: TRBV4-3; J gene: TRBJ1-5; CDR3 protein: ASSQDLGAERNQPQH
V gene: TRBV27; J gene: TRBJ1-2; CDR3 protein: ASSLDRTSAGAYGYT
V gene: TRBV15; J gene: TRBJ2-5; CDR3 protein: ATSRDRARETQY
V gene: TRBV5-4; J gene: TRBJ2-4; CDR3 protein: ASSPGQRGKNIQY
V gene: TRBV4-1; J gene: TRBJ2-3; CDR3 protein: ASAPEVTQY
V gene: TRBV6-6; J gene: TRBJ1-1; CDR3 protein: ASSTGGTEAF
V gene: TRBV27; J gene: TRBJ2-5; CDR3 protein: ASSPGGETQY
V gene: TRBV4-3; J gene: TRBJ2-3; CDR3 protein: ASSQDSGGADTQY
V gene: TRBV19; J gene: TRBJ1-2; CDR3 protein: ASTNAPGLYGYT
V gene: TRBV7-9; J gene: TRBJ1-2; CDR3 protein: ASSSWTGGDYGYT
V gene: TRBV5-8; J gene: TRBJ1-6; CDR3 protein: ASSAEWTGNNSPLH
V gene: TRBV4-3; J gene: TRBJ1-3; CDR3 protein: ASSQDRQGGNTIY
V gene: TRBV5-1; J gene: TRBJ2-7; CDR3 protein: ASSLGQGWYEQY
V gene: TRBV19; J gene: TRBJ2-7; CDR3 protein: ASRGTGYEQY
V gene: TRBV4-2; J gene: TRBJ2-7; CDR3 protein: ASSQGISGGAFSYEQY
V gene: TRBV27; J gene: TRBJ1-1; CDR3 protein: ASSLMGRGEAF
V gene: TRBV5-1; J gene: TRBJ1-1; CDR3 protein: ASSFSGNTEAF
V gene: TRBV7-2; J gene: TRBJ2-7; CDR3 protein: ASSLRTSGSYEQY
V gene: TRBV7-8; J gene: TRBJ1-1; CDR3 protein: ASSPSLGGTEAF